This T cell receptor beta chain derives from a study of cytomegalovirus exposure and HLA in healthy donors. Turning to the study itself: Caucasian-associated ancestry cluster membership applied to about 80% of under 450 genotyped donors.

Primers: 60 Vbeta forward and 13 Jbeta reverse. The data were produced by immunoSEQ multiplex PCR, yet TCRdb's version contains in-frame clones alone and is incomplete. The top ten hold less than 4% of the sample, which has fewer than 150,000 clones, approximately 80% seen once. J lost 5 bases, V lost 4 bases, and 8 bases had no gene match. The germline gives CDR1 SGHRS, CDR2 YFSETQ. CDR3 length equals 15 residues. The origin of this receptor is a human donor in good health. Sequenced material: PBMCs. The rearrangement links TRBV5-1 to TRBJ2-7, with 11 bases that match TRBD1. CDR3: CASSPWDRGTDEQYF. The CDR3 nucleotides are TGCGCCAGCAGCCCCTGGGACAGGGGGACGGACGAGCAGTACTTC.